This T cell receptor (beta chain) derives from a study of type 1 and type 2 diabetes patients. Points from the study as a whole: Groups were not age- or gender-matched, which may bias interpretation.

The V gene's germline CDR1 is DFQATT and CDR2 SNEGSKA (reference sequence). V lost 5 bases and J 5 bases, leaving 31 bases between the germline ends. The CDR3 length is 20 residues. To note about this clonotype: Its target is not known.

Roughly 10 milliliters of peripheral blood were collected from each participant. Amplification started from genomic DNA. A primer set of 30 forward and 13 reverse primers amplified the CDR3. TCRdb re-called the multiplex PCR reads through MiXCR, storing one row per CDR3 protein. The data contain under 300,000 distinct CDR3 sequences, around 47% of them singletons. The rearrangement links TRBV20-1 to TRBJ1-6; D is possibly TRBD1 (6 bases). This clonotype originated in a man younger than 35 with type 2 diabetes. Sequences were obtained from peripheral blood mononuclear cells (PBMCs). The CDR3 coding sequence is TGCAGTGCTCACGAGGGTCAGGGGCCATTACCCGGAACAGATAATTCACCCCTCCACTTT. Protein product: CSAHEGQGPLPGTDNSPLHF.